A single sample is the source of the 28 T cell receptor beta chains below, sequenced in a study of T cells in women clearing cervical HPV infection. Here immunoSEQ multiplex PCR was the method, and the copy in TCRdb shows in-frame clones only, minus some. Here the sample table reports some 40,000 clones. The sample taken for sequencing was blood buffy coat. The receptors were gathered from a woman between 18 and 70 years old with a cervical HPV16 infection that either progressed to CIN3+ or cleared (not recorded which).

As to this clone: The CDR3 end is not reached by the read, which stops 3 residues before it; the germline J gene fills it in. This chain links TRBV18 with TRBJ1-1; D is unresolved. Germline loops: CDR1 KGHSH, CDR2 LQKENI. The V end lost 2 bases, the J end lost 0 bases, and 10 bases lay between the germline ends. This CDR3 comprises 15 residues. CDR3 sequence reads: CASSPNWSMNTEAFF. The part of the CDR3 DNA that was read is TGTGCCAGCTCACCAAACTGGTCGATGAACACTGAA.

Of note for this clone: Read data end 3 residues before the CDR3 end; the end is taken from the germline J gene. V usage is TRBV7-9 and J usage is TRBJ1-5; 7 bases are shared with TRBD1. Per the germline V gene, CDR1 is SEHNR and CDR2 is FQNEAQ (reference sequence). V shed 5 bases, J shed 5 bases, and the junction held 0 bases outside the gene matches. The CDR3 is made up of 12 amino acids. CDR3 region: CASSTGDQPQHF. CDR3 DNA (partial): TGTGCCAGCAGCACAGGGGATCAGCCC. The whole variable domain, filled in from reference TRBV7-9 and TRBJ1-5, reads DTGVSQNPRHKITKRGQNVTFRCDPISEHNRLYWYRQTLGQGPEFLTYFQNEAQLEKSRLLSDRFSAERPKGSFSTLEIQRTEQGDSAMYLCASSTGDQPQHFGDGTRLSIL.

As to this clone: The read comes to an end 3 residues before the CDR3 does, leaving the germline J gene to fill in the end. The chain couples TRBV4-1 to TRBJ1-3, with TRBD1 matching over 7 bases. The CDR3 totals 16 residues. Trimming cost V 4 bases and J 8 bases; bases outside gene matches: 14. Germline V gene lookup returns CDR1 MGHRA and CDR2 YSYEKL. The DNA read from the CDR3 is TGCGCCAGCAGCCGCGGCTACGTGACAGGGTTTGACACC. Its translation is CASSRGYVTGFDT. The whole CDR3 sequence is CASSRGYVTGFDTIYF.

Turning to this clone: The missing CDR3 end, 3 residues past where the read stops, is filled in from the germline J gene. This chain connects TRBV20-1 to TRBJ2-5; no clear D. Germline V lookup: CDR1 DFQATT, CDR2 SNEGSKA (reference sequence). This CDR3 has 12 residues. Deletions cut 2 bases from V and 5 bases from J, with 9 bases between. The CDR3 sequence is CSARLQVETQYF. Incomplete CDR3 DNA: TGCAGTGCTAGACTCCAGGTGGAGACC.

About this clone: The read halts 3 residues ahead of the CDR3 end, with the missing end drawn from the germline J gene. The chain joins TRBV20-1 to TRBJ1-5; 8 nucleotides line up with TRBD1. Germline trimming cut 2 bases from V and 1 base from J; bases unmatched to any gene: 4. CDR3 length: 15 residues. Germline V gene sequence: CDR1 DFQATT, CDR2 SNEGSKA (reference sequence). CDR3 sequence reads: CSARQGAASNQPQHF. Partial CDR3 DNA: TGCAGTGCTAGACAGGGGGCCGCAAGCAATCAGCCC.

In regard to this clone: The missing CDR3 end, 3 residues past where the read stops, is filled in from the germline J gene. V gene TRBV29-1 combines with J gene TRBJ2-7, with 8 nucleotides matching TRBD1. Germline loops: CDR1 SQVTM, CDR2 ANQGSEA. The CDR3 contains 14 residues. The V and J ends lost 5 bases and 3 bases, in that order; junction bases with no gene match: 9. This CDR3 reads CSVSGQGGVYEQYF. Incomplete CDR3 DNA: TGCAGCGTTTCCGGACAGGGTGGGGTCTACGAG.

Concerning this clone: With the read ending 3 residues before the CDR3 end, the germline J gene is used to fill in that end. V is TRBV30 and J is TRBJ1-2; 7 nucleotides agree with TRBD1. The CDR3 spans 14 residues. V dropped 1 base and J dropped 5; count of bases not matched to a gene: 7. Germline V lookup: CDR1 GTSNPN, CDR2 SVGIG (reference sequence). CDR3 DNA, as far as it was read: TGTGCCTGGAGTGCCCGACAGGGCGGATATGGC. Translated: CAWSARQGGYG. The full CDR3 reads CAWSARQGGYGYTF.

The part of the CDR3 DNA that was read is TGTGCCAGCAGCTTATTAGCGGGAGCCTCCTACGAC. Residues: CASSLLAGASYD. The CDR3 reads in full as CASSLLAGASYDYTF. The chain is built from TRBV7-2 and TRBJ1-2; unclear D gene. Read sequence stops 3 residues before the CDR3 end, and the germline J gene provides the missing end. Germline V gene lookup returns CDR1 SGHTA and CDR2 FQGNSA. This CDR3 has 15 residues. The whole variable domain, filled in from reference TRBV7-2 and TRBJ1-2, reads GAGVSQSPSNKVTEKGKDVELRCDPISGHTALYWYRQSLGQGLEFLIYFQGNSAPDKSGLPSDRFSAERTGGSVSTLTIQRTQQEDSAVYLCASSLLAGASYDYTFGSGTRLTVV.

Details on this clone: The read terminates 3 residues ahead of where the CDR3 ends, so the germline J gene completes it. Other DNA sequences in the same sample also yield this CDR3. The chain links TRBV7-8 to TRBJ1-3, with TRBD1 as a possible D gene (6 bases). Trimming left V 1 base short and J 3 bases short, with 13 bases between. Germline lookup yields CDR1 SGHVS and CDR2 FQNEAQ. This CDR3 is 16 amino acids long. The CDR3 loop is CASSLGTAAGGNTIYF. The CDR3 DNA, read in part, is TGTGCCAGCAGCTTAGGGACAGCGGCCGGTGGAAACACC.

The CDR3 loop reads CASSPRLAGGISYDYTF. Partial CDR3 DNA: TGTGCCAGTAGTCCGCGACTAGCGGGAGGCATCTCCTACGAC. The V and J genes are TRBV19 and TRBJ1-2, with D unclear. From the germline J gene comes the end of the CDR3, since the read stops 3 residues before it. Germline assignment: CDR1 LNHDA and CDR2 SQIVND (reference sequence). CDR3 length equals 17 residues.

This CDR3 reads CASRPITGGRYEQYF. CDR3 DNA, as far as it was read: TGCGCCAGCAGACCAATTACAGGGGGCAGGTACGAG. V and J are TRBV5-1 and TRBJ2-7; 9 bases align to TRBD1. Coverage ceases 3 residues before the CDR3 finishes, and the germline J gene fills in the end. The germline V gene encodes CDR1 SGHRS and CDR2 YFSETQ. V dropped 5 bases and J dropped 4; count of bases not matched to a gene: 10. CDR3 size: 15 residues.

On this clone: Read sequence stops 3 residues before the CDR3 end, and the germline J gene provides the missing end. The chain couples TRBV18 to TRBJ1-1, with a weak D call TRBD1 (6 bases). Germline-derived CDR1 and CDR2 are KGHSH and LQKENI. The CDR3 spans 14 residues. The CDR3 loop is CASSPRDTLYEAFF. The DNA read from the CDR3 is TGTGCCAGCTCACCACGGGACACTCTCTACGAG.

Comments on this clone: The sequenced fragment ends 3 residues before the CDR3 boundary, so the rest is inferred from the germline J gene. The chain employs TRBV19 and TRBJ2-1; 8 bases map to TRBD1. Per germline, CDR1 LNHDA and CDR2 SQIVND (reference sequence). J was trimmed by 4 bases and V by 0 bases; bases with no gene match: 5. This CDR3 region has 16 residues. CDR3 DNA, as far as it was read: TGTGCCAGTAGTATAGAGCTAGGGACAGGTTACAATGAG. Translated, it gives CASSIELGTGYNE. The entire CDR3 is CASSIELGTGYNEQFF.

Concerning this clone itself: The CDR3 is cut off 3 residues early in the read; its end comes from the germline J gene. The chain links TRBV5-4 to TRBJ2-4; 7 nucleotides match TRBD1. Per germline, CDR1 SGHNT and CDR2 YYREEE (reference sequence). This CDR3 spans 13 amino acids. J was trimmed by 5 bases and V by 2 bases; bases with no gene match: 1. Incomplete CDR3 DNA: TGTGCCAGCAGCTTACAGGGGCAAAACATT. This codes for CASSLQGQNI. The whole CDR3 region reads CASSLQGQNIQYF. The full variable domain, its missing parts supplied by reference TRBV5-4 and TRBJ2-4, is ETGVTQSPTHLIKTRGQQVTLRCSSQSGHNTVSWYQQALGQGPQFIFQYYREEENGRGNFPPRFSGLQFPNYSSELNVNALELDDSALYLCASSLQGQNIQYFGAGTRLSVL.

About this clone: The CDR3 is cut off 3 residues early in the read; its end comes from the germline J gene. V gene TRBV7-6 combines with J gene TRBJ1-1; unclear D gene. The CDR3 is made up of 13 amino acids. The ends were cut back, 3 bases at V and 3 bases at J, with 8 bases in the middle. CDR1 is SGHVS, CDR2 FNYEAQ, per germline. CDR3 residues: CASSFARDTEAFF. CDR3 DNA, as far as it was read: TGTGCCAGCAGCTTCGCCCGGGACACTGAA.

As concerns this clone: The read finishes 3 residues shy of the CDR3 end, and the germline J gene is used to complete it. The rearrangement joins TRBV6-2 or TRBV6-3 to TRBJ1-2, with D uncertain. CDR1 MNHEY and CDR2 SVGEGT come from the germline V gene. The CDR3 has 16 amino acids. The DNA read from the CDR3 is TGTGCCAGCAGTTACAAGGGAATAGCGGACTCCTACGAC. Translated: CASSYKGIADSYD. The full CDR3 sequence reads CASSYKGIADSYDYTF.

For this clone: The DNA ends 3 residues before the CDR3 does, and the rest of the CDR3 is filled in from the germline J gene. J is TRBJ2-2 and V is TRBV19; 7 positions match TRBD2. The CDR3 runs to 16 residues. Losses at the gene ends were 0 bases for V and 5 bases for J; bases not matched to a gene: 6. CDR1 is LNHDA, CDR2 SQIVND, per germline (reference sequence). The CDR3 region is CASSIDGGSGTGELFF. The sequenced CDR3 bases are TGTGCCAGTAGTATAGATGGCGGGAGCGGGACCGGGGAG.

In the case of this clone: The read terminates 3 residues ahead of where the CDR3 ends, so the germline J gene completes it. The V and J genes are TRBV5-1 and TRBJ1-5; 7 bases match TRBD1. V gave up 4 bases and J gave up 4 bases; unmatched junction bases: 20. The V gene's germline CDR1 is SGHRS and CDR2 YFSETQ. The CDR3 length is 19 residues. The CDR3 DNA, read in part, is TGCGCCAGCAGCCCCCATCGACAGGGCCACAGCCCATTGAATCAGCCC. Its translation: CASSPHRQGHSPLNQP. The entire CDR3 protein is CASSPHRQGHSPLNQPQHF.

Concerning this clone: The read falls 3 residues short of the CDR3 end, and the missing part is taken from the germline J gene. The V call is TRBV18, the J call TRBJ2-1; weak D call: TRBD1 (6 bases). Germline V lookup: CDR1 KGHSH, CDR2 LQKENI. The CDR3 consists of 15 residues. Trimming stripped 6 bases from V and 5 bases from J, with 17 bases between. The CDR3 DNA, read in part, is TGTGCCAGCTCCCCTTCCGCAGGGGCAGACAATGAG. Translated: CASSPSAGADNE. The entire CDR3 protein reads CASSPSAGADNEQFF.

Partial CDR3 DNA: TGTGCCAGCAGCTCCTCCCGGGACAGGGGGTTTGAA. This encodes CASSSSRDRGFE. From start to end, the CDR3 is CASSSSRDRGFEAFF. This chain connects TRBV7-3 to TRBJ1-1; 11 positions match TRBD1. The sequenced fragment ends 3 residues before the CDR3 boundary, so the rest is inferred from the germline J gene. Germline V gene data show CDR1 as SGHTA and CDR2 as FQGTGA. Unmatched junction bases numbered 8, after V lost 4 bases and J lost 7 bases. The CDR3 loop spans 15 amino acids. The full variable domain, rest sourced from reference TRBV7-3 and TRBJ1-1, is GAGVSQTPSNKVTEKGKYVELRCDPISGHTALYWYRQSLGQGPEFLIYFQGTGAADDSGLPNDRFFAVRPEGSVSTLKIQRTERGDSAVYLCASSSSRDRGFEAFFGQGTRLTVV.

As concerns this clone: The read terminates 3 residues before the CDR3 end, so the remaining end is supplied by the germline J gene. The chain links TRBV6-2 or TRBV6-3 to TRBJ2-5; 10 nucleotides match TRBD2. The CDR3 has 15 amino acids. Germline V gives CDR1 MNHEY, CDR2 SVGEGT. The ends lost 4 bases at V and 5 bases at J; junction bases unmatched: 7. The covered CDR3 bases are TGTGCCAGCAGTTTCCTAGCGGGAGCGGGGGAGACC. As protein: CASSFLAGAGET. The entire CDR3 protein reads CASSFLAGAGETQYF.

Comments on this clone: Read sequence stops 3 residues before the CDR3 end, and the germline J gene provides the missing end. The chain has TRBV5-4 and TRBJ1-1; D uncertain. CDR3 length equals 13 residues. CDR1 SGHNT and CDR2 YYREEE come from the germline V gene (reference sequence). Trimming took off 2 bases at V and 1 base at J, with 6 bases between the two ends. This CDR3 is CASSFTPNTEAFF. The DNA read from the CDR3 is TGTGCCAGCAGCTTTACACCGAACACTGAA.

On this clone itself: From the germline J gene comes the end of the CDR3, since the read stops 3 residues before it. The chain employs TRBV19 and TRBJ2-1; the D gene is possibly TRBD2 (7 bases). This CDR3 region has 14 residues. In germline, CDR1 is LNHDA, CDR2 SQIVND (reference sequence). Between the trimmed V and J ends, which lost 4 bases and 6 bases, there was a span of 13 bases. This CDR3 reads CASSTGGGVNEQFF. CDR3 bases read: TGTGCCAGTAGTACGGGGGGCGGGGTCAATGAG.

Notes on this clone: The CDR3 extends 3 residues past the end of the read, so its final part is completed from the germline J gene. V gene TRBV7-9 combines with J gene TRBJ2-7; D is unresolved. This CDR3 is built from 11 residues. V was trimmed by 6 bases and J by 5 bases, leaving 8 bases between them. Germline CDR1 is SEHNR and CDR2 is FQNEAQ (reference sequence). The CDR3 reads CASRRSNEQYF. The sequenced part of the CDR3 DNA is TGTGCCAGCAGGAGGTCGAACGAG.

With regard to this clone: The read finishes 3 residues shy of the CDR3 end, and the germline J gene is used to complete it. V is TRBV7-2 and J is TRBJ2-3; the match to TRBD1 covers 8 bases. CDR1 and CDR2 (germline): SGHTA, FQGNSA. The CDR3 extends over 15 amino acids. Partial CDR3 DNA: TGTGCCAGCAGCTCCCTAGGGACAGGAGAAGAGACG. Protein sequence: CASSSLGTGEET. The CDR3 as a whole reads CASSSLGTGEETQYF.

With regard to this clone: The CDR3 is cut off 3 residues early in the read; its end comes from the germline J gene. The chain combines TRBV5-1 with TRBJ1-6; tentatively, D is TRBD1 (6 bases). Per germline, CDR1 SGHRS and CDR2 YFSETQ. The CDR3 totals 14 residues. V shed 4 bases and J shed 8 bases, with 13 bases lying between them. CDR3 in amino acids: CASSPSPGDSPLHF. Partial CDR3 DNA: TGCGCCAGCAGCCCAAGCCCAGGGGATTCACCC. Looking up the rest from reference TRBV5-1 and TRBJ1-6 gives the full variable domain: KAGVTQTPRYLIKTRGQQVTLSCSPISGHRSVSWYQQTPGQGLQFLFEYFSETQRNKGNFPGRFSGRQFSNSRSEMNVSTLELGDSALYLCASSPSPGDSPLHFGNGTRLTVT.

Incomplete CDR3 DNA: TGTGCCAGCAGTTCCGTAGCGGGGGGGGTTTACGAG. This gives the protein CASSSVAGGVYE. The entire CDR3 reads CASSSVAGGVYEQYF. This chain joins TRBV28 and TRBJ2-7, with 11 nucleotides matching TRBD2. From the germline J gene comes the end of the CDR3, since the read stops 3 residues before it. V was clipped by 4 bases and J by 4 bases; unmatched bases: 6. The CDR3 runs to 15 residues. Germline CDR1 MDHEN, CDR2 SYDVKM.

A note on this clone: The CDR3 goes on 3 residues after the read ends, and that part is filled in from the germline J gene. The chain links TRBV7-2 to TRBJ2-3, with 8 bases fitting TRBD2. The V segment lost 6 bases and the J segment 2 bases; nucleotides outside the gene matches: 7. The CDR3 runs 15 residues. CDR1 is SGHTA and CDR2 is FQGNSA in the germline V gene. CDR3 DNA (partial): TGTGCCAGCAGGTCCCGAGCGGGGGCCACAGATACG. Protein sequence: CASRSRAGATDT. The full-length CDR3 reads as CASRSRAGATDTQYF. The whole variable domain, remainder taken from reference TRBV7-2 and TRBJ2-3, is GAGVSQSPSNKVTEKGKDVELRCDPISGHTALYWYRQSLGQGLEFLIYFQGNSAPDKSGLPSDRFSAERTGGSVSTLTIQRTQQEDSAVYLCASRSRAGATDTQYFGPGTRLTVL.